This paragraph covers one T cell receptor (beta chain) sequence. Its antigen remains unknown. This record comes from a study of cytomegalovirus exposure and HLA in healthy donors. The PCR employed 60 Vbeta primers together with 13 Jbeta primers. Sequencing used immunoSEQ multiplex PCR; TCRdb keeps in-frame clones, though not all of them. Across roughly 84,000 clones, the top ten clones capture approximately 0.58% of the sample. The CDR3 totals 13 residues. Trimming cost V 6 bases and J 3 bases, with 9 bases left between them. The germline V gene has CDR1 SNHLY and CDR2 FYNNEI. General study points: For most TCR beta V segments, an earlier analysis put the productive rate at about 87% or about 30% of the time. Researchers reportedly found TCR beta sequences accurately predicted most subjects' HLA-A and HLA-B alleles. At a 0.05 false discovery rate, a later analysis found approximately 15,000 TCR beta sequences to be associated with HLA alleles.

The rearrangement uses TRBV2 and TRBJ1-5, with D uncertain. Sequenced material: PBMCs. This clonotype originated in a man over 45 in good health and CMV-seronegative. The CDR3 reads CASSDTTNQPQHF. The CDR3 DNA is TGTGCCAGCAGCGACACCACCAATCAGCCCCAGCATTTT. Looking up the rest from reference TRBV2 and TRBJ1-5 gives the full variable domain: EPEVTQTPSHQVTQMGQEVILRCVPISNHLYFYWYRQILGQKVEFLVSFYNNEISEKSEIFDDQFSVERPDGSNFTLKIRSTKLEDSAMYFCASSDTTNQPQHFGDGTRLSIL.